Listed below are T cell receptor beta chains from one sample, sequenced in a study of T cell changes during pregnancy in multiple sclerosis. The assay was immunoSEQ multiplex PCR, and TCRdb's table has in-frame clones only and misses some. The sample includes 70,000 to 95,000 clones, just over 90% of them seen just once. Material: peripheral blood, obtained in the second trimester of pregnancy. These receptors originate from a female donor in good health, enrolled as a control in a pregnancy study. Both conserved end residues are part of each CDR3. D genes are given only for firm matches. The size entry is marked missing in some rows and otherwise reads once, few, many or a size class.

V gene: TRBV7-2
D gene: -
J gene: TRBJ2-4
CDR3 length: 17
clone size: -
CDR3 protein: CASSLRGTGSGKNIQYF
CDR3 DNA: TGTGCCAGCAGCTTAAGGGGAACAGGGAGCGGCAAAAACATTCAGTACTTC

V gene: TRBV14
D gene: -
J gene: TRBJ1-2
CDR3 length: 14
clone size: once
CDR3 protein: CASSQAGGAFGYTF
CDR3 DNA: TGTGCCAGCAGCCAAGCGGGGGGCGCCTTTGGCTACACCTTC

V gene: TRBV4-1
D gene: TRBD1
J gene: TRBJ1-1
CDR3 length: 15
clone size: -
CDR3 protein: CASSQLTPQGSEAFF
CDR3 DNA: TGCGCCAGCAGCCAATTAACCCCACAGGGGAGTGAAGCTTTCTTT

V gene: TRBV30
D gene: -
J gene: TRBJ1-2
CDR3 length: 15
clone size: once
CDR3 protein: CAWSPTSRGLYGYTF
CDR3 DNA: TGTGCCTGGAGCCCCACGTCCAGGGGTCTCTATGGCTACACCTTC

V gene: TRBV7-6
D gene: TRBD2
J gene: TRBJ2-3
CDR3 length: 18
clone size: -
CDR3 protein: CASSLGGLAGTRTDTQYF
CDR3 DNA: TGTGCCAGCAGCTTAGGGGGACTAGCGGGGACGCGAACAGATACGCAGTATTTT

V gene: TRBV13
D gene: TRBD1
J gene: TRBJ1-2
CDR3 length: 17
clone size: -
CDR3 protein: CASSLGGQGIDGYGYTF
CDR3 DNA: TGTGCCAGCAGCTTAGGGGGACAGGGGATCGATGGCTATGGCTACACCTTC

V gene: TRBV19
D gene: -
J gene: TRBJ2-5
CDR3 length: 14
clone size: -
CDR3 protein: CASTQRVAWETQYF
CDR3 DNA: TGTGCCAGTACCCAAAGGGTAGCGTGGGAGACCCAGTACTTC

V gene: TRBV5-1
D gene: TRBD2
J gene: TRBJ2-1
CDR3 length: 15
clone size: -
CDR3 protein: CASSTLAGGGNEQFF
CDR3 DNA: TGCGCCAGCAGCACACTAGCGGGGGGGGGCAATGAGCAGTTCTTC

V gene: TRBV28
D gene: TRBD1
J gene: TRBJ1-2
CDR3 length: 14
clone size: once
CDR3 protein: CASSDGTGLYGYTF
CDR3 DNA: TGTGCCAGCAGTGACGGGACAGGGCTATATGGCTACACCTTC

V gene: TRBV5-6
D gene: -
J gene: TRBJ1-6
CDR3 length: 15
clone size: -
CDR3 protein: CASSHAGRNNSPLHF
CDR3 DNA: TGTGCCAGCAGCCACGCGGGTCGGAATAATTCACCCCTCCACTTT

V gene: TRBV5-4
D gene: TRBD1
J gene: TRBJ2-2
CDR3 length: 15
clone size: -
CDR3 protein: CASSIQTGSTGELFF
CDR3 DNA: TGTGCCAGCAGCATCCAGACAGGGTCGACCGGGGAGCTGTTTTTT

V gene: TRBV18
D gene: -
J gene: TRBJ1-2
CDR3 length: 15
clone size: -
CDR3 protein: CASSIGEIANYGYTF
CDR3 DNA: TGTGCCAGCTCCATCGGGGAGATAGCTAACTATGGCTACACCTTC

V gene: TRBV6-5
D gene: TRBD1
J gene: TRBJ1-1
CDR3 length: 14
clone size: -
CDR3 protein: CASSGTVGGTEAFF
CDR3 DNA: TGTGCCAGCAGCGGGACAGTCGGGGGCACTGAAGCTTTCTTT

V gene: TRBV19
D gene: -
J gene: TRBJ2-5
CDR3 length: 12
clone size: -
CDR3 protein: CASSLYQETQYF
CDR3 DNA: TGTGCCAGTAGCCTGTACCAAGAGACCCAGTACTTC

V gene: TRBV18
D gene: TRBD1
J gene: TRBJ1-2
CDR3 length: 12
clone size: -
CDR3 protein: CASSRRQGGYTF
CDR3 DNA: TGTGCCAGCTCACGTAGACAGGGAGGCTACACCTTC

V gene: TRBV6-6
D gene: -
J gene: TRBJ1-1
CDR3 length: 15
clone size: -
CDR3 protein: CASSFREGLNTEAFF
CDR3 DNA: TGTGCCAGCAGCTTCAGGGAAGGCCTGAACACTGAAGCTTTCTTT

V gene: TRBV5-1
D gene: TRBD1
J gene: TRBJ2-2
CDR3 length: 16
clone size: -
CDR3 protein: CASRYPGQGRPGELFF
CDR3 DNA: TGCGCCAGCAGATATCCGGGACAGGGCCGGCCCGGGGAGCTGTTTTTT

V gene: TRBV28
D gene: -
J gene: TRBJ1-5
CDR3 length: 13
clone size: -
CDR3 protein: CAGSRVRGQPQHF
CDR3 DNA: TGTGCCGGATCCCGGGTACGGGGTCAGCCCCAGCATTTT

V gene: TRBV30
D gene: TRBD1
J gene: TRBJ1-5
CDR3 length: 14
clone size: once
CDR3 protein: CAWTTQGAGQPQHF
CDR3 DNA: TGTGCCTGGACTACGCAGGGGGCGGGGCAGCCCCAGCATTTT

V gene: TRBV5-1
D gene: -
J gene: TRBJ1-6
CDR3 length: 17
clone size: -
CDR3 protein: CASSLSIGAGKWSPLHF
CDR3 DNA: TGCGCCAGCAGCTTGAGTATTGGGGCGGGAAAGTGGTCACCCCTCCACTTT

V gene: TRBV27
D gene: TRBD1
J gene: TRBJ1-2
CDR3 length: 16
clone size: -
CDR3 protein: CASSLGTGGTVCGYTF
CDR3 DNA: TGTGCCAGCAGCCTCGGGACAGGGGGTACAGTATGCGGCTACACCTTC

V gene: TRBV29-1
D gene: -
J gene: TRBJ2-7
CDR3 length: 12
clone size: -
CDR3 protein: CSVEGAGLEQYF
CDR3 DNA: TGCAGCGTTGAAGGGGCAGGGCTCGAGCAGTACTTC

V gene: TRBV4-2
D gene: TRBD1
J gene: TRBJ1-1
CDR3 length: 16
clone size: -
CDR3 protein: CASSQGADRGGTEAFF
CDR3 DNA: TGTGCCAGCAGCCAAGGGGCGGACAGGGGAGGCACTGAAGCTTTCTTT

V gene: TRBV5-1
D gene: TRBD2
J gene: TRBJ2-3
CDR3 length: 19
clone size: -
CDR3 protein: CASRNTKTPGLADTDTQYF
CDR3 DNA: TGCGCCAGCAGGAACACGAAGACACCGGGACTAGCGGATACCGATACGCAGTATTTT

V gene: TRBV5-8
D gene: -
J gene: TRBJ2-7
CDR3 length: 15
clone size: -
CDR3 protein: CASSKTVLQGDEQYF
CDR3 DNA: TGTGCCAGCAGCAAGACTGTCCTACAGGGCGACGAGCAGTACTTC

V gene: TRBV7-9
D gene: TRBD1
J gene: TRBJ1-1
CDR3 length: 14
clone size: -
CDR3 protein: CASSLVQGFPEAFF
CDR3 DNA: TGTGCCAGCAGCCTCGTACAGGGGTTTCCTGAAGCTTTCTTT

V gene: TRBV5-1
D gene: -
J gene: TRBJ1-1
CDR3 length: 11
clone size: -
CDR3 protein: CASRGYTEAFF
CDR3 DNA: TGCGCCAGCAGGGGCTACACTGAAGCTTTCTTT

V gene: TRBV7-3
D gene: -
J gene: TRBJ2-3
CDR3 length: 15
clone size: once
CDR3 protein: CASSLTQGSTDTQYF
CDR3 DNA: TGTGCCAGCAGCTTAACGCAGGGGAGCACAGATACGCAGTATTTT

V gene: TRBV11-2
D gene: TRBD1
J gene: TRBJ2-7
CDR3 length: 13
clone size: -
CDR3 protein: CASSWGQVYEQYF
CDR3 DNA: TGTGCCAGCAGCTGGGGACAGGTATACGAGCAGTACTTC

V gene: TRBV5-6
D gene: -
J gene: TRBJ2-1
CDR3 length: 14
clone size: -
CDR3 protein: CASSLVGAGNEQFF
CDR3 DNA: TGTGCCAGCAGCTTGGTGGGGGCCGGGAATGAGCAGTTCTTC

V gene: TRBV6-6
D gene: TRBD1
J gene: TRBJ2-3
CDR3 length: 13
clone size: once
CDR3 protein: CASRDRETDTQYF
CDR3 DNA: TGTGCCAGCCGGGACAGGGAAACAGATACGCAGTATTTT

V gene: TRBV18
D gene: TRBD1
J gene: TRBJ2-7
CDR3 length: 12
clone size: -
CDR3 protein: CASSETGAEQYF
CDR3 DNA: TGTGCCAGCTCAGAGACAGGGGCCGAGCAGTACTTC